There are a few counts of the clone carrying this T cell receptor (beta chain). Its antigen is unidentified. The data were obtained in a study of shared clonotypes between healthy human individuals. The authors distributed each subset's genomic DNA evenly over several immunoSEQ plates. Sequencing used immunoSEQ multiplex PCR; TCRdb keeps in-frame clones, though not all of them. The sample has millions of clones, approximately 94% seen once. Study-wide findings and caveats: Incomplete sequencing of sorted subsets was indicated by rarefaction despite large depth. Represented genetic and exposure-history diversity was restricted by having few donors. The researchers took only blood, and tissue repertoires probably look different.

Naive CD8 cells lacked CD45RO, underwent positive selection for CCR7 and left out terminally differentiated effector memory CD45RA+ cells. The CDR3 is 13 residues long. Trimming cost V 7 bases and J 8 bases, with 17 bases left between them. Germline values: CDR1 LNHDA, CDR2 SQIVND (reference sequence). The source of this sequence is a young man in good health. Some clones in this sample may be carry-over from other donors' samples. What was sequenced was naive CD8+ T cells from PBMCs. The gene calls are TRBV19 and TRBJ1-1; D call uncertain. The CDR3 sequence is CASIGPSRLEAFF. For the CDR3, the DNA is TGTGCCAGTATCGGGCCCTCGCGGCTGGAAGCTTTCTTT. The full variable domain, completed using reference TRBV19 and TRBJ1-1, is DGGITQSPKYLFRKEGQNVTLSCEQNLNHDAMYWYRQDPGQGLRLIYYSQIVNDFQKGDIAEGYSVSREKKESFPLTVTSAQKNPTAFYLCASIGPSRLEAFFGQGTRLTVV.